These T cell receptor beta chains were read from a single sample in a study of blood T cell repertoires in COVID-19. This table comes from immunoSEQ multiplex PCR, and its TCRdb copy is limited to in-frame clones, with some not included. The sample contains tens of thousands of clones, around 90% of which appear only once. The sample consisted of peripheral blood. The receptors were sampled from a human donor with active COVID-19. The donor label of this sample is uncertain. The CDR3 runs from the conserved cysteine through the conserved F or W. The D gene is left open where the match is weak. Size is omitted from some rows. Given values are once, few, many or a class for expanded clones.

clone_size: -
v_call: TRBV5-5
d_call: -
j_call: TRBJ1-1
cdr3_aa: CASSLTDTEAFF
cdr3_nt: TGTGCCAGCAGCTTGACAGACACTGAAGCTTTCTTT

clone_size: -
v_call: TRBV11-2
d_call: -
j_call: TRBJ1-5
cdr3_aa: CASSLRGYSNQPQHF
cdr3_nt: TGTGCCAGCAGCTTGCGAGGATATAGCAATCAGCCCCAGCATTTT

clone_size: few
v_call: TRBV29-1
d_call: -
j_call: TRBJ1-2
cdr3_aa: CSVREGDGYTF
cdr3_nt: TGCAGCGTCCGAGAGGGGGATGGCTACACCTTC

clone_size: -
v_call: TRBV3-1/TRBV3-2
d_call: -
j_call: TRBJ2-5
cdr3_aa: CASSSTRETQYF
cdr3_nt: TGTGCCAGCAGCTCGACCAGGGAGACCCAGTACTTC

clone_size: once
v_call: TRBV6-5
d_call: -
j_call: TRBJ2-3
cdr3_aa: CASRQGTSTDTQYF
cdr3_nt: TGTGCCAGCAGGCAGGGCACTAGCACAGATACGCAGTATTTT

clone_size: -
v_call: TRBV6-4
d_call: TRBD2
j_call: TRBJ2-4
cdr3_aa: CASSELAGGPKNIQYF
cdr3_nt: TGTGCCAGCAGTGAACTAGCGGGGGGCCCTAAAAACATTCAGTACTTC

clone_size: -
v_call: TRBV13
d_call: TRBD2
j_call: TRBJ2-7
cdr3_aa: CASSFPGLGGTYEQYF
cdr3_nt: TGTGCCAGCAGCTTCCCGGGGCTGGGGGGGACCTACGAGCAGTACTTC

clone_size: -
v_call: TRBV6-1
d_call: -
j_call: TRBJ2-7
cdr3_aa: CASSEQASYEQYF
cdr3_nt: TGTGCCAGCAGTGAACAGGCCTCCTACGAGCAGTACTTC

clone_size: once
v_call: TRBV2
d_call: TRBD1
j_call: TRBJ1-4
cdr3_aa: CASSRRDRGNEKLFF
cdr3_nt: TGTGCCAGCAGTAGGCGGGACAGGGGAAATGAAAAACTGTTTTTT

clone_size: -
v_call: TRBV19
d_call: TRBD1
j_call: TRBJ1-1
cdr3_aa: CASRWTGQAFF
cdr3_nt: TGTGCCAGTCGATGGACAGGGCAGGCTTTCTTT

clone_size: -
v_call: TRBV5-1
d_call: -
j_call: TRBJ2-2
cdr3_aa: CASSLVTGGNTGELFF
cdr3_nt: TGCGCCAGCAGCTTGGTAACCGGGGGGAACACCGGGGAGCTGTTTTTT

clone_size: -
v_call: TRBV19
d_call: TRBD1
j_call: TRBJ1-2
cdr3_aa: CASRQGNYGYTF
cdr3_nt: TGTGCCAGTCGACAGGGGAACTATGGCTACACCTTC

clone_size: -
v_call: TRBV5-4
d_call: TRBD2
j_call: TRBJ2-2
cdr3_aa: CASSPTPLRGVDTGELFF
cdr3_nt: TGTGCCAGCAGCCCAACCCCTTTGCGGGGGGTTGACACCGGGGAGCTGTTTTTT

clone_size: -
v_call: TRBV28
d_call: TRBD1
j_call: TRBJ1-4
cdr3_aa: CASSSGTDEKLFF
cdr3_nt: TGTGCCAGCAGTTCCGGGACAGACGAAAAACTGTTTTTT

clone_size: -
v_call: TRBV6-4
d_call: -
j_call: TRBJ2-2
cdr3_aa: CASSEFPVNTGELFF
cdr3_nt: TGTGCCAGCAGTGAATTTCCGGTTAACACCGGGGAGCTGTTTTTT

clone_size: -
v_call: TRBV3-1/TRBV3-2
d_call: -
j_call: TRBJ1-1
cdr3_aa: CASSPRTDTEAFF
cdr3_nt: TGTGCCAGCAGCCCTCGGACAGACACTGAAGCTTTCTTT

clone_size: -
v_call: TRBV14
d_call: TRBD1
j_call: TRBJ2-2
cdr3_aa: CASSRYYRGGTGELFF
cdr3_nt: TGTGCCAGCAGCCGATACTACAGGGGCGGCACCGGGGAGCTGTTTTTT

clone_size: -
v_call: TRBV4-1
d_call: TRBD1
j_call: TRBJ1-4
cdr3_aa: CASSHRETGPGEKLFF
cdr3_nt: TGCGCCAGCAGCCACCGAGAGACAGGGCCTGGCGAAAAACTGTTTTTT

clone_size: -
v_call: TRBV6-1
d_call: -
j_call: TRBJ2-4
cdr3_aa: CASRERQALAKNIQYF
cdr3_nt: TGTGCCAGCAGGGAAAGACAGGCACTAGCCAAAAACATTCAGTACTTC

clone_size: -
v_call: TRBV7-8
d_call: -
j_call: TRBJ2-7
cdr3_aa: CASSLPRGNREQYF
cdr3_nt: TGTGCCAGCAGCTTACCTAGGGGAAATAGAGAGCAGTACTTC

clone_size: -
v_call: TRBV5-6
d_call: TRBD1
j_call: TRBJ2-7
cdr3_aa: CASSRTGGFYEQYF
cdr3_nt: TGTGCCAGCAGTCGGACAGGGGGATTCTACGAGCAGTACTTC

clone_size: -
v_call: TRBV7-9
d_call: TRBD1
j_call: TRBJ2-7
cdr3_aa: CASSLKQGPYEQYF
cdr3_nt: TGTGCCAGCAGCTTAAAACAGGGGCCGTACGAGCAGTACTTC

clone_size: -
v_call: TRBV12-3/TRBV12-4
d_call: -
j_call: TRBJ2-2
cdr3_aa: CASSSYISGELFF
cdr3_nt: TGTGCCAGCAGTTCCTATATTTCCGGGGAGCTGTTTTTT

clone_size: -
v_call: TRBV7-9
d_call: -
j_call: TRBJ1-2
cdr3_aa: CASSHRDFPLGSYTF
cdr3_nt: TGTGCCAGCAGCCACCGGGACTTCCCTCTGGGGAGCTACACCTTC

clone_size: -
v_call: TRBV27
d_call: TRBD1
j_call: TRBJ1-5
cdr3_aa: CASSFAGTGNQPQHF
cdr3_nt: TGTGCCAGCAGCTTCGCCGGGACAGGGAATCAGCCCCAGCATTTT

clone_size: once
v_call: TRBV4-2
d_call: -
j_call: TRBJ2-1
cdr3_aa: CASSQEERGGEQFF
cdr3_nt: TGTGCCAGCAGCCAAGAAGAAAGGGGGGGCGAACAGTTCTTC

clone_size: -
v_call: TRBV2
d_call: TRBD1
j_call: TRBJ2-7
cdr3_aa: CASSETRTGSSYEQYF
cdr3_nt: TGTGCCAGCAGTGAGACGAGGACAGGGAGCTCCTACGAGCAGTACTTC

clone_size: -
v_call: TRBV5-5
d_call: -
j_call: TRBJ2-3
cdr3_aa: CASSLTSGHLGDTQYF
cdr3_nt: TGTGCCAGCAGCTTGACGTCGGGACACCTTGGAGATACGCAGTATTTT

clone_size: -
v_call: TRBV19
d_call: TRBD1
j_call: TRBJ2-5
cdr3_aa: CASSTGTVSRETQYF
cdr3_nt: TGTGCCAGTAGTACGGGGACAGTGAGTCGAGAGACCCAGTACTTC

clone_size: -
v_call: TRBV18
d_call: -
j_call: TRBJ2-7
cdr3_aa: CASSPLRGRDEQYF
cdr3_nt: TGTGCCAGCTCACCGTTGCGGGGCAGGGACGAGCAGTACTTC

clone_size: -
v_call: TRBV19
d_call: TRBD1
j_call: TRBJ1-2
cdr3_aa: CASSILEGAGYGYTF
cdr3_nt: TGTGCCAGTAGTATATTGGAGGGGGCTGGCTATGGCTACACCTTC

clone_size: -
v_call: TRBV12-3/TRBV12-4
d_call: -
j_call: TRBJ2-1
cdr3_aa: CASTLGPIGRQFF
cdr3_nt: TGTGCCAGCACCCTGGGGCCAATAGGCCGCCAGTTCTTC

clone_size: -
v_call: TRBV20-1
d_call: TRBD2
j_call: TRBJ2-3
cdr3_aa: CSASGSGGASDTQYF
cdr3_nt: TGCAGTGCTAGTGGCAGCGGGGGGGCATCGGATACGCAGTATTTT

clone_size: -
v_call: TRBV19
d_call: -
j_call: TRBJ1-3
cdr3_aa: CASSIDRNGNTIYF
cdr3_nt: TGTGCCAGTAGTATAGACAGGAACGGAAACACCATATATTTT

clone_size: -
v_call: TRBV27
d_call: -
j_call: TRBJ2-1
cdr3_aa: CASSLGRGSLNRDEQFF
cdr3_nt: TGTGCCAGCAGTTTAGGACGCGGGTCTCTAAACCGGGATGAGCAGTTCTTC

clone_size: -
v_call: TRBV5-1
d_call: TRBD2
j_call: TRBJ2-3
cdr3_aa: CASTPIAGSTDTQYF
cdr3_nt: TGCGCCAGCACCCCCATAGCGGGGAGCACAGATACGCAGTATTTT

clone_size: -
v_call: TRBV27
d_call: TRBD2
j_call: TRBJ2-1
cdr3_aa: CASSRTSGGPVSYNEQFF
cdr3_nt: TGTGCCAGCAGTCGGACTAGCGGGGGGCCGGTTAGCTACAATGAGCAGTTCTTC

clone_size: -
v_call: TRBV7-2
d_call: TRBD2
j_call: TRBJ2-2
cdr3_aa: CASSYRLAGPGELFF
cdr3_nt: TGTGCCAGCAGCTACCGGCTAGCGGGGCCCGGGGAGCTGTTTTTT

clone_size: -
v_call: TRBV6-5
d_call: TRBD1
j_call: TRBJ1-1
cdr3_aa: CASSYVTGTNTEAFF
cdr3_nt: TGTGCCAGCAGTTACGTGACAGGGACGAACACTGAAGCTTTCTTT

clone_size: -
v_call: TRBV5-1
d_call: -
j_call: TRBJ1-6
cdr3_aa: CASSSEGLYNSPLHF
cdr3_nt: TGCGCCAGCAGTTCGGAGGGTCTCTATAATTCACCCCTCCACTTT